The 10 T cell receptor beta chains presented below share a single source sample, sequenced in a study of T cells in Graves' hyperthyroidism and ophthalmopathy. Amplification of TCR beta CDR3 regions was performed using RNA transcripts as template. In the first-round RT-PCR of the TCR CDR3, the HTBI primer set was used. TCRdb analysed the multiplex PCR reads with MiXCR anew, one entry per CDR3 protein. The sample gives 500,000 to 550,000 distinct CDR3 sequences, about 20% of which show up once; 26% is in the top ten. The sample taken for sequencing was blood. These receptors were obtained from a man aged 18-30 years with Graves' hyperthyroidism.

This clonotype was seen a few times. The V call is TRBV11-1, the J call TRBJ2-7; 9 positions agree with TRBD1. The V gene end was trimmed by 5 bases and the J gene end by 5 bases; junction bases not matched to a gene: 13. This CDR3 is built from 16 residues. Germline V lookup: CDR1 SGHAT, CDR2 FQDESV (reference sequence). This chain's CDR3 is CASSPPDRGVPNEQYF. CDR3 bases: TGTGCCAGCAGCCCCCCCGACAGGGGGGTTCCCAACGAGCAGTACTTC.

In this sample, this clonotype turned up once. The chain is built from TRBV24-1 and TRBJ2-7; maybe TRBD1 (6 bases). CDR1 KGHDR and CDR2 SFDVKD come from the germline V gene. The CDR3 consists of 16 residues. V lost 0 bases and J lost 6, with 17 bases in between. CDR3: CATSDLQTGSALEQYF. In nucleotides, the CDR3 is TGTGCCACCAGTGATTTGCAGACAGGTTCGGCTCTCGAGCAGTACTTC.

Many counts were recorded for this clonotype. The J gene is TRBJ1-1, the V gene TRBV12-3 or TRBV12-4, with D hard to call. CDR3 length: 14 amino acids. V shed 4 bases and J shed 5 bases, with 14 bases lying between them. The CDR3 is CASSSSIGETEAFF. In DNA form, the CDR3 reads TGTGCCAGCAGTTCCTCTATCGGGGAGACTGAAGCTTTCTTT.

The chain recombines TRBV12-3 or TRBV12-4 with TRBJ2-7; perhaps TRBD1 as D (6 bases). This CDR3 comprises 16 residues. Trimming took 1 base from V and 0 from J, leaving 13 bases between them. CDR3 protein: CASSLGQALPSYEQYF. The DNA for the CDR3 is TGTGCCAGCAGTTTAGGACAGGCCTTACCCTCCTACGAGCAGTACTTC.

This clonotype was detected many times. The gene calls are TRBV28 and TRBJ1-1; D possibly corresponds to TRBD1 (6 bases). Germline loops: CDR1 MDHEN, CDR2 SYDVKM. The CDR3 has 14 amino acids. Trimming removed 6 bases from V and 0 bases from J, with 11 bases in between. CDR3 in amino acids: CASRSGELNTEAFF. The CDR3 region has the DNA TGTGCCAGCAGGTCAGGGGAGTTGAACACTGAAGCTTTCTTT.

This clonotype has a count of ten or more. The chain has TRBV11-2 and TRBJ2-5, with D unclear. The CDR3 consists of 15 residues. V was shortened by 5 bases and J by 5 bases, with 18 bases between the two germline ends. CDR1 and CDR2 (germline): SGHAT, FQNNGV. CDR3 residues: CASSPWVGFGETQYF. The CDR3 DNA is TGTGCCAGCAGCCCCTGGGTGGGGTTTGGGGAGACCCAGTACTTC. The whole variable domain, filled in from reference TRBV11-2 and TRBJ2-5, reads EAGVAQSPRYKIIEKRQSVAFWCNPISGHATLYWYQQILGQGPKLLIQFQNNGVVDDSQLPKDRFSAERLKGVDSTLKIQPAKLEDSAVYLCASSPWVGFGETQYFGPGTRLLVL.

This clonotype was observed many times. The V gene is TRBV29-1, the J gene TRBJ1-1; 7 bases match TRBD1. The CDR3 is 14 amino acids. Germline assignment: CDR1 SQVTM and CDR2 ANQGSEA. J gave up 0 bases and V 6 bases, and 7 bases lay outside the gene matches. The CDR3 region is CSVSTGTMNTEAFF. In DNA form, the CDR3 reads TGCAGCGTGTCGACAGGGACGATGAACACTGAAGCTTTCTTT.

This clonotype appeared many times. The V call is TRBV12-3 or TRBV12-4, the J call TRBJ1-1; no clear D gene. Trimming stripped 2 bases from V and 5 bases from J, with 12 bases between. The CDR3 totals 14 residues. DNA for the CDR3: TGTGCCAGCAGTTTACTGGGGAGGAGAACTGAAGCTTTCTTT. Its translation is CASSLLGRRTEAFF.

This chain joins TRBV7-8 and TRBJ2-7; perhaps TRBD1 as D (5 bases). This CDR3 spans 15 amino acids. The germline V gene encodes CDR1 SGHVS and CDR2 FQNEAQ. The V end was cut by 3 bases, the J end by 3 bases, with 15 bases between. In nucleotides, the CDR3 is TGTGCCAGCAGCTTTAGCCCCCCCAGGGACTACGAGCAGTACTTC. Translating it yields CASSFSPPRDYEQYF.

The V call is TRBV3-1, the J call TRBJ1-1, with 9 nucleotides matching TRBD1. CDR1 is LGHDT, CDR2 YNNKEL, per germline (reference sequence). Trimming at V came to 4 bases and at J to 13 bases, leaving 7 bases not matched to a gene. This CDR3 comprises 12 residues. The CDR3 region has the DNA TGTGCCAGCAGCCGGACAGGGGAAAGAGTTTTCTTT. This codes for CASSRTGERVFF.